This TCR beta chain originates from a study of OX40 agonist ivuxolimab in advanced cancers. For the study at large: Males comprised roughly four fifths of the group, whose mean age was roughly 60 years (range roughly 20 to 90). Three patients had partial responses: one hepatocellular carcinoma, two cutaneous melanoma. Study-wide results and caveats: Average numbers of expanded clones were greater in CD8+ T cells than in CD4+.

Patients were ruled out by autoimmune disease history or systemic immunosuppression. A note on this clone: The antigen is unknown.

With 0 bases removed from V and 6 bases from J, the gap between germline ends came to 12 bases. CDR1 SGHRS and CDR2 YFSETQ come from the germline V gene. The CDR3 is 14 residues long. Sequencing used immunoSEQ multiplex PCR; TCRdb keeps in-frame clones, though not all of them. The sample yields some 90,000 clones, around 87% seen once. The gene calls are TRBV5-1 and TRBJ1-2; D is perhaps TRBD1 (5 bases). Source: CD4+ or CD8+ T cells sorted from blood, taken in a trial of the OX40 agonist ivuxolimab. This receptor was identified in an adult with an advanced solid tumor such as melanoma, head and neck, liver or kidney cancer. Here the CDR3 reads CASSLAGGSNGYTF. CDR3 nucleotide sequence: TGCGCCAGCAGCTTGGCGGGGGGGTCCAATGGCTACACCTTC.